These 28 T cell receptor beta chains were sequenced from one sample in a study of blood T cell repertoires in COVID-19. Only in-frame clones appear in the TCRdb table, and some are missing; sequencing was by immunoSEQ multiplex PCR. The data hold some 70,000 clones, with roughly 84% observed a single time. The sample consisted of peripheral blood. These receptors were taken from an older man with active or convalescent COVID-19.

The chain carries TRBV5-6 and TRBJ2-3, with 10 bases identical to TRBD1. J gave up 4 bases and V 3 bases, and 8 bases lay outside the gene matches. The germline V gene has CDR1 SGHDT and CDR2 YYEEEE. This CDR3 has 16 amino acids. In DNA, the CDR3 is TGTGCCAGCAGCTGGGACAGGGGCGGACGGCCAGATACGCAGTATTTT. Encoded protein: CASSWDRGGRPDTQYF. The full variable domain, its missing parts supplied by reference TRBV5-6 and TRBJ2-3, is DAGVTQSPTHLIKTRGQQVTLRCSPKSGHDTVSWYQQALGQGPQFIFQYYEEEERQRGNFPDRFSGHQFPNYSSELNVNALLLGDSALYLCASSWDRGGRPDTQYFGPGTRLTVL.

The chain combines TRBV10-3 with TRBJ2-4; TRBD2 matches at 13 bases. CDR1 ENHRY and CDR2 SYGVKD come from the germline V gene. This CDR3 spans 11 amino acids. Trimming cost V 10 bases and J 11 bases; bases outside gene matches: 2. The CDR3 spells CASGTSGVQYF. In DNA form, the CDR3 reads TGTGCCAGCGGGACTAGCGGGGTTCAGTACTTC.

The V call is TRBV7-2, the J call TRBJ2-5; the match to TRBD1 covers 9 bases. The germline V gene has CDR1 SGHTA and CDR2 FQGNSA. V gave up 4 bases and J gave up 3 bases; unmatched junction bases: 3. The CDR3 is 14 amino acids. CDR3 residues: CASSSRTGEETQYF. The CDR3 DNA sequence: TGTGCCAGCAGCTCGCGGACAGGGGAAGAGACCCAGTACTTC.

The chain employs TRBV7-8 and TRBJ1-2, with 7 bases fitting TRBD1. This CDR3 is built from 14 residues. Losses at the gene ends were 1 base for V and 8 bases for J; bases not matched to a gene: 7. Germline V gives CDR1 SGHVS, CDR2 FQNEAQ. The CDR3 nucleotides read TGTGCCAGCAGCTTAGAGCCGACAGGGTACGGCTACACCTTC. Translated: CASSLEPTGYGYTF.

The chain joins TRBV24-1 to TRBJ1-4; D not resolved. CDR3 length: 17 amino acids. V was pared by 4 bases and J by 6 bases, with 20 bases between. From germline, CDR1 is KGHDR and CDR2 SFDVKD. CDR3 sequence (DNA): TGTGCCACCAGTGAACCTGGGGTTGCGGGAGGAGATGAAAAACTGTTTTTT. This gives the protein CATSEPGVAGGDEKLFF.

This CDR3 is CASSLGGDLGTDTQYF. The CDR3 bases are TGCGCCAGCAGCTTGGGGGGGGACCTTGGCACAGATACGCAGTATTTT. The chain recombines TRBV5-1 with TRBJ2-3, with a tentative D call TRBD2 (6 bases). The CDR3 consists of 16 residues. V shed 0 bases and J shed 1 base, with 12 bases lying between them. Germline assignment: CDR1 SGHRS and CDR2 YFSETQ.

J is TRBJ2-1 and V is TRBV19; 10 bases agree with TRBD2. V lost 1 base to trimming and J lost 12 bases; unmatched junction nucleotides: 12. The CDR3 length is 16 residues. CDR1 is LNHDA and CDR2 is SQIVND in the germline V gene (reference sequence). In DNA, the CDR3 is TGTGCCAGTAGTATAGTACTAGCGGGACCCCGGCCCCGGCAGTTCTTC. It encodes CASSIVLAGPRPRQFF. Using reference TRBV19 and TRBJ2-1 for the parts outside the CDR3, the full variable domain is DGGITQSPKYLFRKEGQNVTLSCEQNLNHDAMYWYRQDPGQGLRLIYYSQIVNDFQKGDIAEGYSVSREKKESFPLTVTSAQKNPTAFYLCASSIVLAGPRPRQFFGPGTRLTVL.

V gene TRBV29-1 combines with J gene TRBJ2-5, with 9 bases that match TRBD2. Germline V CDR1 and CDR2: SQVTM, ANQGSEA. The trim removed 6 bases at V and 1 base at J, leaving 6 bases unmatched. The CDR3 runs to 14 residues. The CDR3, as DNA: TGCAGCGTCCCAGCGGGGGGCACCCAAGAGACCCAGTACTTC. Its protein product is CSVPAGGTQETQYF.

This chain links TRBV5-1 with TRBJ1-4, with a possible D match to TRBD1 (5 bases). Trimming removed 3 bases at V and 8 bases at J, with 17 bases between. The CDR3 is made up of 15 amino acids. Germline lookup yields CDR1 SGHRS and CDR2 YFSETQ. This CDR3 reads CASSSSDGAGEKLFF. CDR3 bases: TGCGCCAGCAGCTCCTCGGACGGAGCAGGGGAAAAACTGTTTTTT.

This sequence joins TRBV10-3 and TRBJ1-3; D is ambiguous. This CDR3 comprises 16 residues. Trimming took 4 bases from V and 3 from J, leaving 16 bases between them. Germline V lookup: CDR1 ENHRY, CDR2 SYGVKD. CDR3 nucleotides: TGTGCCATCAGTGCCCAAGTGGCTTCTAGTGGAAACACCATATATTTT. It specifies CAISAQVASSGNTIYF.

The rearrangement links TRBV6-4 to TRBJ2-1, with D tentatively TRBD2 (5 bases). This CDR3 has 13 residues. Germline CDR1 and CDR2: MRHNA and SNTAGT. Trimming took off 5 bases at V and 8 bases at J, with 13 bases between the two ends. CDR3 nucleotide sequence: TGTGCCAGCAGTAAGGACCGCGGGTATGAGCAGTTCTTC. Its translation: CASSKDRGYEQFF.

V is TRBV2 and J is TRBJ1-5, with D unresolved. CDR1 and CDR2 (germline): SNHLY, FYNNEI. V was trimmed by 0 bases and J by 4 bases, leaving 7 bases between them. This CDR3 is built from 14 residues. The CDR3 here is CASSEAGRNQPQHF. CDR3 bases: TGTGCCAGCAGTGAAGCCGGGAGGAATCAGCCCCAGCATTTT.

This chain uses TRBV28 with TRBJ1-1; 9 bases are a match to TRBD1. The CDR3 contains 14 residues. CDR1 is MDHEN and CDR2 is SYDVKM in the germline V gene. J lost 7 bases, V lost 6 bases, and 9 bases had no gene match. CDR3 bases: TGTGCCAGCAGCCTTGGACAGGGGACCGGTGAAGCTTTCTTT. Amino acid sequence: CASSLGQGTGEAFF.

The J gene is TRBJ1-1, the V gene TRBV6-5; TRBD1 matches at 7 bases. CDR1 and CDR2 (germline): MNHEY, SVGAGI. There are 14 residues in the CDR3. V lost 7 bases and J lost 0; bases outside the gene matches: 5. The CDR3 protein is CASNTGTVNTEAFF. CDR3 DNA: TGTGCCAGCAACACCGGGACAGTGAACACTGAAGCTTTCTTT.

V usage is TRBV2 and J usage is TRBJ2-2; 7 bases fit TRBD1. The CDR3 runs 15 residues. The V gene's germline CDR1 is SNHLY and CDR2 FYNNEI. V was clipped by 3 bases and J by 3 bases; unmatched bases: 4. This chain's CDR3 is CASSDRGLDTGELFF. CDR3 in DNA: TGTGCCAGCAGTGATAGGGGGCTTGACACCGGGGAGCTGTTTTTT.

The chain combines TRBV10-3 with TRBJ1-4; 12 bases are shared with TRBD1. Germline trimming cut 6 bases from V and 0 bases from J; bases unmatched to any gene: 5. CDR1 and CDR2 from the germline V gene are ENHRY and SYGVKD. The CDR3 is made up of 17 amino acids. Here the CDR3 DNA reads TGTGCCATCAGGCCGGGACAGGGGGCTTCAACTAATGAAAAACTGTTTTTT. This gives the protein CAIRPGQGASTNEKLFF.

V gene TRBV29-1 combines with J gene TRBJ2-2; 7 bases agree with TRBD1. Germline CDR1 reads SQVTM; CDR2 reads ANQGSEA. The CDR3 has 12 residues. The V gene end was trimmed by 7 bases and the J gene end by 3 bases; junction bases not matched to a gene: 2. DNA for the CDR3: TGCAGCGCCGACAGGGACACCGGGGAGCTGTTTTTT. It is translated as CSADRDTGELFF.

The chain combines TRBV12-5 with TRBJ2-7; 9 positions match TRBD1. Germline CDR1 reads LGHNT; CDR2 reads FRNRAP. There are 15 residues in the CDR3. V was pared by 5 bases and J by 5 bases, with 10 bases of the junction left unmatched. The CDR3, as DNA: TGTGCTAGTGGTGCACCCGGGACAGGGCTTGACGAGCAGTACTTC. Protein product: CASGAPGTGLDEQYF.

The CDR3 here is CASLREGGAYEQYF. CDR3 coding DNA: TGCGCCAGCCTCCGCGAGGGAGGTGCCTACGAGCAGTACTTC. The rearrangement links TRBV23-1 to TRBJ2-7, with TRBD2 as a possible D gene (6 bases). TRBV23-1 is assigned to the ORF class and has an uncertain function. The CDR3 extends over 14 amino acids. Trimming removed 8 bases from V and 2 bases from J, with 16 bases in between.

This clone has more than one count but fewer than ten. This chain links TRBV24-1 with TRBJ2-5; 9 positions match TRBD1. V trimming: 5 bases; J trimming: 6 bases; junction bases outside the gene matches: 9. The CDR3 totals 15 residues. Looked up from germline, CDR1 is KGHDR and CDR2 is SFDVKD. CDR3 residues: CATSGEGQGLKTQYF. DNA of the CDR3: TGTGCCACCAGTGGTGAGGGACAGGGACTCAAGACCCAGTACTTC.

This clone was counted a single time. The V and J genes are TRBV3-1 (or the pseudogene TRBV3-2) and TRBJ1-6; perhaps TRBD1 as D (6 bases). The germline gives CDR1 LGHDT, CDR2 YNNKEL (reference sequence). The CDR3 is 14 amino acids. Trimming shortened V by 4 bases and J by 11 bases, and 15 bases separated the two germline ends. The CDR3 bases are TGTGCCAGCAGCCCCGACCAGGGGTGGGCACCCCTCCACTTT. Protein: CASSPDQGWAPLHF.

This chain uses TRBV5-1 with TRBJ2-5; TRBD1 aligns across 7 bases. This CDR3 is built from 14 residues. J was trimmed by 2 bases and V by 2 bases; bases with no gene match: 3. Per the germline V gene, CDR1 is SGHRS and CDR2 is YFSETQ. This CDR3 is CASSFPGQQETQYF. CDR3 sequence (DNA): TGCGCCAGCAGCTTCCCGGGACAGCAAGAGACCCAGTACTTC.

The chain is built from TRBV11-3 and TRBJ2-7; TRBD1 might be the D (6 bases). From germline, CDR1 is SGHNT and CDR2 YENEEA. With 3 bases removed from V and 4 bases from J, the gap between germline ends came to 13 bases. This CDR3 spans 14 amino acids. CDR3 bases: TGTGCCAGCAGCTTGGGGGCCGGGACATACGAGCAGTACTTC. Translated: CASSLGAGTYEQYF.

In this sample, this clone turned up a few times. The J gene is TRBJ1-5, the V gene TRBV7-3, with a possible D match to TRBD1 (6 bases). The CDR3 loop spans 15 amino acids. Germline V gene sequence: CDR1 SGHTA, CDR2 FQGTGA. Trimming removed 5 bases from V and 11 bases from J, with 22 bases in between. CDR3 amino acids: CASSLLTGPTRTQHF. The CDR3 nucleotides read TGTGCCAGCAGCCTCTTGACAGGCCCCACGCGTACCCAGCATTTT.

This rearrangement joins TRBV7-8 to TRBJ2-7, with D maybe TRBD1 (5 bases). Germline CDR1 reads SGHVS; CDR2 reads FQNEAQ. The CDR3 contains 15 residues. The ends were cut back, 9 bases at V and 0 bases at J, with 18 bases in the middle. CDR3 residues: CASNAVWTHSYEQYF. DNA of the CDR3: TGTGCCAGTAATGCGGTCTGGACACACTCCTACGAGCAGTACTTC.

The rearrangement uses TRBV15 and TRBJ1-5; D possibly corresponds to TRBD1 (6 bases). CDR1 is LNHNV and CDR2 is YYDKDF in the germline V gene (reference sequence). CDR3 size: 18 residues. Deletions cut 0 bases from V and 3 bases from J, with 18 bases between. The CDR3 sequence: CATSREGGGRGANQPQHF. The DNA of the CDR3 is TGTGCCACCAGCAGAGAGGGAGGGGGTCGGGGTGCCAATCAGCCCCAGCATTTT.

The chain employs TRBV4-2 and TRBJ2-1; tentative D call: TRBD1 (6 bases). The CDR3 loop spans 20 amino acids. Trimming removed 0 bases at V and 5 bases at J, with 26 bases between. Germline CDR1 LGHNA, CDR2 YNFKEQ. CDR3 in DNA: TGTGCCAGCAGCCAAGATCCTGGGGGCAGCGTTGAGGGGTACGACAATGAGCAGTTCTTC. Encoded protein: CASSQDPGGSVEGYDNEQFF.

This chain uses TRBV6-5 with TRBJ1-1, with D hard to call. CDR1 is MNHEY, CDR2 SVGAGI, per germline. The V gene lost 7 bases and the J gene lost 4 bases, with 13 bases spanning the gap. There are 13 residues in the CDR3. CDR3 loop: CASNRVGGTEAFF. CDR3 coding DNA: TGTGCCAGCAACCGGGTTGGCGGCACTGAAGCTTTCTTT.